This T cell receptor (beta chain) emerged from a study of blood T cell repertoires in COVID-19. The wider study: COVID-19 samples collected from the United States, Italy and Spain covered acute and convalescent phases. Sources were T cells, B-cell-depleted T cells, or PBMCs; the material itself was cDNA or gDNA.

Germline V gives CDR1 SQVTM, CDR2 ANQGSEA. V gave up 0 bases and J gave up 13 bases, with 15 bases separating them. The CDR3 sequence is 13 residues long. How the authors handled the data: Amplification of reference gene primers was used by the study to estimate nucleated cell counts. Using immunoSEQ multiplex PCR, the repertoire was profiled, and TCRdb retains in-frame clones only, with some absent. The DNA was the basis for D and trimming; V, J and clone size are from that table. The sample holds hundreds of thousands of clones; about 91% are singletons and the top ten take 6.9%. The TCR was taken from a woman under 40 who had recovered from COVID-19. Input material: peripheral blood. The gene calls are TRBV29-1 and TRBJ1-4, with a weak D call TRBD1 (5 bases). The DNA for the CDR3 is TGCAGCGTTGAAGAGGGGTTCGGCGGGGGACTGTTTTTT. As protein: CSVEEGFGGGLFF.